This TCR beta chain was retrieved from a study of early stage breast cancer tumors. Overall study: Of some 17 invasive breast tumors, about a dozen were hormone receptor-positive, HER2-negative. Invasive lobular carcinomas made up about 30% of the 12 ER+/PR+/HER2- tumors. Study findings and constraints: Unsorted bulk genomic DNA sequencing lacked pairing and functional marker data. Blood repertoires resembled normal breast more than tumor.

The CDR3 has 14 residues. Germline values: CDR1 PRHDT, CDR2 FYEKMQ (reference sequence). The V end lost 2 bases, the J end lost 2 bases, and 7 bases lay between the germline ends. Comment on this clone: Its antigen remains unknown.

Using immunoSEQ multiplex PCR, the repertoire was profiled, and TCRdb retains in-frame clones only, with some absent. This repertoire shows roughly 19,000 clones, more than 75% found once; its top ten account for approximately 30%. Sequencing used blood. The clonotype originates from a person between 55 and 69 years old with breast cancer. The gene calls are TRBV13 and TRBJ1-5, with a tentative D call TRBD1 (5 bases). The CDR3 nucleotides are TGTGCCAGCAGCTTAATGGGGGGCAATCAGCCCCAGCATTTT. This translates into CASSLMGGNQPQHF.